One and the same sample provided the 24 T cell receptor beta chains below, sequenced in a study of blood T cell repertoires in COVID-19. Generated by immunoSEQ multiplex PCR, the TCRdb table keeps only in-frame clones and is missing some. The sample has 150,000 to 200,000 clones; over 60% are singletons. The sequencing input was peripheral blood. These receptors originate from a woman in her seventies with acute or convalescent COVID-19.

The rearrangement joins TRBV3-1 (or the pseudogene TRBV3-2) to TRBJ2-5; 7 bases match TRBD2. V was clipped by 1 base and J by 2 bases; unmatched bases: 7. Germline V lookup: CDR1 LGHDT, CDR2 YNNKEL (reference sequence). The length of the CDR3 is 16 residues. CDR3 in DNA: TGTGCCAGCAGCCAAGGGTTGGCGGGAGTTCAAGAGACCCAGTACTTC. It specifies CASSQGLAGVQETQYF.

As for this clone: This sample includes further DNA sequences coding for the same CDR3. Written as DNA, the CDR3 is TGTGCCAGTAGCCCTGGAGGTAACTACGAGCAGTACTTC. Its translation: CASSPGGNYEQYF. The chain has TRBV19 and TRBJ2-7; possible D gene TRBD2, 5 bases. With 6 bases removed from V and 3 bases from J, the gap between germline ends came to 12 bases. Germline lookup yields CDR1 LNHDA and CDR2 SQIVND (reference sequence). This CDR3 is built from 13 residues.

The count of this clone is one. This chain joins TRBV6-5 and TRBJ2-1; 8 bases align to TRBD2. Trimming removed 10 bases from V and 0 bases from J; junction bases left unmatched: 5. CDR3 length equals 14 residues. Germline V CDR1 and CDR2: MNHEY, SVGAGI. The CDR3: CATQRGSSYNEQFF. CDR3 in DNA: TGTGCCACACAGCGGGGGAGCTCCTACAATGAGCAGTTCTTC.

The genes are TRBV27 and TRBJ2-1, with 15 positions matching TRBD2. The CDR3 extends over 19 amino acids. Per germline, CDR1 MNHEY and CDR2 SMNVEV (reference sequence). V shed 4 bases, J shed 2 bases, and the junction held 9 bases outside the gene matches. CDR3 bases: TGTGCCAGCAGTTCCCCTCGGACTAGCGGGAGGGCCACCTACAATGAGCAGTTCTTC. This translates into CASSSPRTSGRATYNEQFF.

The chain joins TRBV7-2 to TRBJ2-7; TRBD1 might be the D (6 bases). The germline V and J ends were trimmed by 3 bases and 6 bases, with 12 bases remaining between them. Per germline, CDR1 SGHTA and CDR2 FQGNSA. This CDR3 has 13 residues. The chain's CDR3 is CASSFGRDTEQYF. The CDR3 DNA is TGTGCCAGCAGCTTTGGCAGGGACACCGAGCAGTACTTC.

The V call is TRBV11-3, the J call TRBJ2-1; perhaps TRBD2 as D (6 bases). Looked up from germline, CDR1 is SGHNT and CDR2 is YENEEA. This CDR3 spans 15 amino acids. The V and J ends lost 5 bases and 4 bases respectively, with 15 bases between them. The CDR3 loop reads CASSPQRVAYNEQFF. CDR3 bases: TGTGCCAGCAGCCCCCAGCGGGTAGCATACAATGAGCAGTTCTTC.

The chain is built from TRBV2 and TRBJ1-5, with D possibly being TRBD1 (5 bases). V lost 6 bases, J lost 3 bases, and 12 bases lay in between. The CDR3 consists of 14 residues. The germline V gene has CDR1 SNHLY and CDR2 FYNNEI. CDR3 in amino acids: CASSLGQDNQPQHF. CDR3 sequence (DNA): TGTGCCAGCAGCCTCGGACAAGACAATCAGCCCCAGCATTTT.

The CDR3 DNA is TGTGCTAGTGGTTCAGGATCTAACACCGGGGAGCTGTTTTTT. Translating it yields CASGSGSNTGELFF. The V gene is TRBV12-5, the J gene TRBJ2-2, with unresolved D. This CDR3 region has 14 residues. From germline, CDR1 is LGHNT and CDR2 FRNRAP. V was clipped by 4 bases and J by 2 bases, with 8 bases between them. Supplemented by reference TRBV12-5 and TRBJ2-2, the full variable domain reads DARVTQTPRHKVTEMGQEVTMRCQPILGHNTVFWYRQTMMQGLELLAYFRNRAPLDDSGMPKDRFSAEMPDATLATLKIQPSEPRDSAVYFCASGSGSNTGELFFGEGSRLTVL.

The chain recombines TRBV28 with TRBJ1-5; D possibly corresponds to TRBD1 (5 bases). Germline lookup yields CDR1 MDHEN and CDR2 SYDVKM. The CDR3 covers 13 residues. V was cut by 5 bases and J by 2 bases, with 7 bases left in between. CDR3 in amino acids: CASSGGGNQPQHF. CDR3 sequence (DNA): TGTGCCAGCAGTGGGGGGGGCAATCAGCCCCAGCATTTT.

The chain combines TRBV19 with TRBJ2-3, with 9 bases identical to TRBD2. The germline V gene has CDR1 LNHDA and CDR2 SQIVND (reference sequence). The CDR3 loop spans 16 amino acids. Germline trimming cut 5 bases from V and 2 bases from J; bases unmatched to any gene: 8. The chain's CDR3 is CASSLPGLANTDTQYF. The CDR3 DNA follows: TGTGCCAGTAGTTTGCCTGGACTAGCGAACACAGATACGCAGTATTTT.

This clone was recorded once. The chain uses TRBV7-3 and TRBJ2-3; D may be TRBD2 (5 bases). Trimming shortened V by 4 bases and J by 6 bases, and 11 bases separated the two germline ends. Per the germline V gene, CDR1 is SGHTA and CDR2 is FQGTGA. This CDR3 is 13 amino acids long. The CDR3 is CASSSGYVDTQYF. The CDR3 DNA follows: TGTGCCAGCAGCTCGGGATACGTTGATACGCAGTATTTT.

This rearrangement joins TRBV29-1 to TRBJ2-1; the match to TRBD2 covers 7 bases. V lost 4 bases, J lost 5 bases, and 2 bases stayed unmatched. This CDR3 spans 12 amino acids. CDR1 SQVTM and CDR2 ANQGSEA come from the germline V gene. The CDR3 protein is CSVGRGDNEQFF. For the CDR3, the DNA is TGCAGCGTTGGTCGGGGGGACAATGAGCAGTTCTTC.

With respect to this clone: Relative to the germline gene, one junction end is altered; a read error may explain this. The CDR3 protein is CASSQDPRGNTIYF. CDR3 in DNA: TGTGCCAGCAGTCAAGACCCCAGGGGAAACACCATATATTTT. The chain employs TRBV4-2 and TRBJ1-3; D is uncertain. The CDR3 totals 14 residues. Germline V gives CDR1 LGHNA, CDR2 YNFKEQ.

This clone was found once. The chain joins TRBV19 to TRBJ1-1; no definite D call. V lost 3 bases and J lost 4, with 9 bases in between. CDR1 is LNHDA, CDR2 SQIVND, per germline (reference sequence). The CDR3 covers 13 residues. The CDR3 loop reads CASSMAVPTEAFF. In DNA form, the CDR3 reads TGTGCCAGTAGTATGGCGGTCCCCACTGAAGCTTTCTTT.

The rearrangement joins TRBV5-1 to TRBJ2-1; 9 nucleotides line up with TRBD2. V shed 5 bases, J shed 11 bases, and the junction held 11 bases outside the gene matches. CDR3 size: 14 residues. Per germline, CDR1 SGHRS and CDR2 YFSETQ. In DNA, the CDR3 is TGCGCCAGCAGTTTATACACCGGGACTAGCAAGCAGTTCTTC. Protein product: CASSLYTGTSKQFF.

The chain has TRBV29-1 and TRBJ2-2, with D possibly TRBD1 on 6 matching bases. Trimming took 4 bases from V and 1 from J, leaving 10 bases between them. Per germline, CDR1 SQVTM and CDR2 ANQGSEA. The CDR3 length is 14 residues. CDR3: CSVVTDRNTGELFF. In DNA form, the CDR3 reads TGCAGCGTTGTGACGGACAGGAACACCGGGGAGCTGTTTTTT.

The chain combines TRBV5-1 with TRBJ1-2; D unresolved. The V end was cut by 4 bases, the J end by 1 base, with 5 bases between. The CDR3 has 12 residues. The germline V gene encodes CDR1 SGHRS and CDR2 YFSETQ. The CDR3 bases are TGCGCCAGCAGCGACAATAACTATGGCTACACCTTC. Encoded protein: CASSDNNYGYTF.

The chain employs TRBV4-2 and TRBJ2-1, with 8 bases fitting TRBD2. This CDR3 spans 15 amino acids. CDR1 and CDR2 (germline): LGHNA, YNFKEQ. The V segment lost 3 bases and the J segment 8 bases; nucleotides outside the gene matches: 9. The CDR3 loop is CASSQKSGSTDEQFF. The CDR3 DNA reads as TGTGCCAGCAGCCAGAAAAGCGGGAGCACGGATGAGCAGTTCTTC.

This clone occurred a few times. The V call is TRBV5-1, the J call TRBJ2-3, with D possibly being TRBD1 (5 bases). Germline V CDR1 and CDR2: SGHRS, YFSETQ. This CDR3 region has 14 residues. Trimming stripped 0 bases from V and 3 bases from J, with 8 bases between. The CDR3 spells CASSLVQGTDTQYF. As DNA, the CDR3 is TGCGCCAGCAGCTTGGTTCAGGGAACAGATACGCAGTATTTT.

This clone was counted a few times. DNA of the CDR3: TGTGCCACGGCGCCGGGACTGAACACCTACGAGCAGTACTTC. Amino acid sequence: CATAPGLNTYEQYF. This chain connects TRBV2 to TRBJ2-7; the D gene is possibly TRBD2 (6 bases). From germline, CDR1 is SNHLY and CDR2 FYNNEI. The length of the CDR3 is 14 residues. Trimming pared 10 bases from V and 2 bases from J, leaving 18 bases between.

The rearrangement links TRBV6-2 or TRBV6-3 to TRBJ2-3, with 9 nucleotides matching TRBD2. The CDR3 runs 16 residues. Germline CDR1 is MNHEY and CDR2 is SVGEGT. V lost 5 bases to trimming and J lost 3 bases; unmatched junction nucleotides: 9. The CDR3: CASSPRTSAETDTQYF. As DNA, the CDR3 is TGTGCCAGCAGTCCCCGGACTAGCGCGGAGACAGATACGCAGTATTTT.

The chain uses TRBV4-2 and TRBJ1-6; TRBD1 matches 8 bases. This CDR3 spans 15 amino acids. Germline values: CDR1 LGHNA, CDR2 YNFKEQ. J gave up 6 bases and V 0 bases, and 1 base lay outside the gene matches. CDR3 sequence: CASSQETGANSPLHF. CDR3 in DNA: TGTGCCAGCAGCCAAGAGACAGGGGCTAATTCACCCCTCCACTTT.

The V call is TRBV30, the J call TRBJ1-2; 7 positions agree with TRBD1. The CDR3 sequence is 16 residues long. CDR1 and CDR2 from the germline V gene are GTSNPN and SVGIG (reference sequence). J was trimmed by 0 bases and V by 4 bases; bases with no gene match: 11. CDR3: CAWKSRGRGANYGYTF. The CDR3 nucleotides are TGTGCCTGGAAGTCTCGTGGCAGGGGGGCTAACTATGGCTACACCTTC. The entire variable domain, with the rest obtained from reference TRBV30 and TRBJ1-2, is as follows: SQTIHQWPATLVQPVGSPLSLECTVEGTSNPNLYWYRQAAGRGLQLLFYSVGIGQISSEVPQNLSASRPQDRQFILSSKKLLLSDSGFYLCAWKSRGRGANYGYTFGSGTRLTVV.

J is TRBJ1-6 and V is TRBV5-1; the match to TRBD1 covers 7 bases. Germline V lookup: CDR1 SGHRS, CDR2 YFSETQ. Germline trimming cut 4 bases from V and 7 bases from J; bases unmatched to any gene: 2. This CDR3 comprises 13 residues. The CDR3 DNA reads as TGCGCCAGCAGCACAGGGGAAAATTCACCCCTCCACTTT. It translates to CASSTGENSPLHF.